What follows are 2 T cell receptor beta chains derived from one specimen sequenced in a study of identical twins. Using its own MiXCR run on the 5' RACE reads, TCRdb lists one record per CDR3 protein. The sample shows a few hundred thousand distinct CDR3 sequences, nearly 10% of them seen only once. The same data also contributed to another study, on yellow fever vaccine responses in identical twins.

The sequenced material came from PBMCs. Receptor source: a young woman in good health.

The chain carries TRBV12-3 or TRBV12-4 and TRBJ1-5; no clear D gene. The germline V and J ends were trimmed by 6 bases and 2 bases, with 14 bases remaining between them. This CDR3 has 15 residues. CDR3 residues: CASSVQAVGNQPQHF. The CDR3 DNA reads TGTGCCAGCAGCGTTCAGGCAGTTGGCAATCAGCCCCAGCATTTT.

V is TRBV20-1 and J is TRBJ2-3; D is unresolved. The CDR3 runs 14 residues. V lost 4 bases and J lost 2, with 13 bases in between. CDR1 and CDR2 (germline): DFQATT, SNEGSKA (reference sequence). This CDR3 reads CSAISTVPTDTQYF. In DNA form, the CDR3 reads TGCAGTGCTATATCTACAGTACCCACAGATACGCAGTATTTT.